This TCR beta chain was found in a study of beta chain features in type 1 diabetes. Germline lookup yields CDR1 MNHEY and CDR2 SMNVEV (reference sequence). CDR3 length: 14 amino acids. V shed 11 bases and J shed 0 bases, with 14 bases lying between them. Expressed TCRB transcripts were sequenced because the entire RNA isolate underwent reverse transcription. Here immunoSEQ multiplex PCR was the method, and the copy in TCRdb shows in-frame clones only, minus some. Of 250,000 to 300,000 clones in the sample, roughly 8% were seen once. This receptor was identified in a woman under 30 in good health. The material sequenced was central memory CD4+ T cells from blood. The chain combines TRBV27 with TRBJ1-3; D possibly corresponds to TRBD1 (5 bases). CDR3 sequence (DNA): TGTGCCTCGAAGGGGCTAAGCTCTGGAAACACCATATATTTT. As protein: CASKGLSSGNTIYF.